The 28 T cell receptor beta chains presented below share a single source sample, sequenced in a study of CD8 T cells in Susac syndrome. With random hexamers, roughly 0.45 to 1 ug RNA was reverse transcribed. TCRdb used MiXCR to reprocess the immunoSEQ multiplex PCR reads, holding one entry per CDR3 protein. The sample shows about 22,000 distinct CDR3 sequences, approximately 93% of them seen only once. Sequenced input: CD8+ T cells from PBMCs. These receptors were obtained from a human donor in good health.

Regarding this clonotype: At one boundary the junction diverges from the germline segment, which might be a read error. The chain carries TRBV29-1 and TRBJ1-2; 7 positions agree with TRBD1. CDR1 SQVTM and CDR2 ANQGSEA come from the germline V gene. The CDR3 is 12 residues long. This chain's CDR3 is CSGEGQENGYTF. CDR3 nucleotide sequence: TGCAGCGGTGAAGGACAGGAGAATGGCTACACCTTC.

The V gene is TRBV24-1, the J gene TRBJ2-2; D call uncertain. Between the trimmed V and J ends, which lost 4 bases and 1 base, there was a span of 15 bases. CDR3 size: 17 residues. Germline V CDR1 and CDR2: KGHDR, SFDVKD. In nucleotides, the CDR3 is TGTGCCACCAGTGACTCGGGCCCGGTAGGGAACACCGGGGAGCTGTTTTTT. It specifies CATSDSGPVGNTGELFF.

This chain joins TRBV6-2 or TRBV6-3 and TRBJ1-1; D not resolved. The CDR3 covers 13 residues. V was cut by 6 bases and J by 2 bases, with 10 bases left in between. CDR1 MNHEY and CDR2 SVGEGT come from the germline V gene. Here the CDR3 reads CASSLTQNTEAFF. The CDR3 DNA reads TGTGCCAGCAGCCTCACACAAAACACTGAAGCTTTCTTT.

The chain recombines TRBV12-3 or TRBV12-4 with TRBJ2-3; 14 nucleotides line up with TRBD2. The trim removed 3 bases at V and 13 bases at J, leaving 6 bases unmatched. This CDR3 comprises 14 residues. The CDR3 is CASSLGLAGAPEYF. CDR3 coding DNA: TGTGCCAGCAGTTTGGGACTAGCGGGGGCCCCGGAGTATTTT.

This clonotype has only one observation. J is TRBJ2-5 and V is TRBV20-1, with D unclear. The length of the CDR3 is 15 residues. The V end lost 0 bases, the J end lost 5 bases, and 16 bases lay between the germline ends. Germline V gene sequence: CDR1 DFQATT, CDR2 SNEGSKA (reference sequence). The CDR3, as DNA: TGCAGTGCTAGAGAACGACTCTCCCCAGCGGAGACCCAGTACTTC. Protein sequence: CSARERLSPAETQYF.

V is TRBV5-1 and J is TRBJ2-1; 8 bases map to TRBD2. CDR1 is SGHRS and CDR2 is YFSETQ in the germline V gene. The CDR3 spans 16 residues. J was trimmed by 2 bases and V by 0 bases; bases with no gene match: 4. The CDR3 reads CASSLDPGGPYNEQFF. The CDR3 bases are TGCGCCAGCAGCTTGGATCCGGGGGGGCCCTACAATGAGCAGTTCTTC.

The chain carries TRBV10-1 and TRBJ2-7; no definite D call. This CDR3 region has 15 residues. Deletions cut 2 bases from V and 2 bases from J, with 13 bases between. Germline-derived CDR1 and CDR2 are WNHNN and SYGVQD (reference sequence). CDR3 sequence: CASSERREVAYEQYF. The CDR3, as DNA: TGCGCCAGCAGTGAGCGTCGTGAAGTAGCCTACGAGCAGTACTTC.

J is TRBJ2-7 and V is TRBV15; 11 bases align to TRBD1. The CDR3 loop spans 14 amino acids. J gave up 2 bases and V 5 bases, and 2 bases lay outside the gene matches. The germline gives CDR1 LNHNV, CDR2 YYDKDF (reference sequence). The CDR3 DNA sequence: TGTGCCACCAGCGGGGACAGGGGGGCCTACGAGCAGTACTTC. This codes for CATSGDRGAYEQYF. Using reference TRBV15 and TRBJ2-7 for the parts outside the CDR3, the full variable domain is DAMVIQNPRYQVTQFGKPVTLSCSQTLNHNVMYWYQQKSSQAPKLLFHYYDKDFNNEADTPDNFQSRRPNTSFCFLDIRSPGLGDTAMYLCATSGDRGAYEQYFGPGTRLTVT.

The chain is built from TRBV25-1 and TRBJ1-1, with a tentative D call TRBD1 (5 bases). Trimming took off 3 bases at V and 4 bases at J, with 9 bases between the two ends. This CDR3 is built from 13 residues. Germline-derived CDR1 and CDR2 are MGHDK and SYGVNS. The CDR3 DNA sequence: TGTGCCAGCAGTGACCCAGACAGCACTGAAGCTTTCTTT. Its translation: CASSDPDSTEAFF.

CDR3 protein: CASSPRTGTGGTDTQYF. DNA for the CDR3: TGTGCCAGCAGCCCTCGTACTGGGACAGGGGGGACAGATACGCAGTATTTT. The chain uses TRBV7-6 and TRBJ2-3; 11 nucleotides match TRBD1. V shed 5 bases and J 3 bases; nucleotides not matched to a gene: 10. The CDR3 contains 17 residues. The germline V gene encodes CDR1 SGHVS and CDR2 FNYEAQ.

The rearrangement joins TRBV7-9 to TRBJ2-1; possibly TRBD1 for D (6 bases). Germline CDR1 SEHNR, CDR2 FQNEAQ (reference sequence). Trimming removed 2 bases from V and 3 bases from J, with 8 bases in between. The CDR3 is 14 residues long. The CDR3 reads CASSLSRGYNEQFF. In DNA form, the CDR3 reads TGTGCCAGCAGCTTAAGCAGGGGCTACAATGAGCAGTTCTTC.

V gene TRBV6-1 combines with J gene TRBJ2-7; 7 nucleotides agree with TRBD1. J lost 0 bases, V lost 3 bases, and 2 bases had no gene match. Germline V gene lookup returns CDR1 MNHNS and CDR2 SASEGT. This CDR3 region has 14 residues. The CDR3, as DNA: TGTGCCAGCAGTGAGGGGGACAGCTCCTACGAGCAGTACTTC. Translation: CASSEGDSSYEQYF.

Concerning this clonotype: Relative to the germline gene, one junction end is altered; a read error may explain this. The chain carries TRBV5-5 and TRBJ2-7, with D maybe TRBD1 (5 bases). The CDR3 extends over 15 amino acids. CDR1 is SGHKS and CDR2 is YYEKEE in the germline V gene (reference sequence). For the CDR3, the DNA is TGTGCCAGCAGCCAGACAGTTGGGCCCTCCGACGAGCAGTACTTC. This encodes CASSQTVGPSDEQYF.

The J gene is TRBJ2-3, the V gene TRBV11-2; maybe TRBD1 (5 bases). CDR1 and CDR2 from the germline V gene are SGHAT and FQNNGV. This CDR3 has 15 residues. V dropped 2 bases and J dropped 0 bases, with 9 bases sitting between them. For the CDR3, the DNA is TGTGCCAGCAGCTTAAGGGGAAGGAGCACAGATACGCAGTATTTT. Residues: CASSLRGRSTDTQYF.

This chain joins TRBV20-1 and TRBJ1-1; TRBD1 matches at 10 bases. The length of the CDR3 is 15 residues. Germline CDR1 is DFQATT and CDR2 is SNEGSKA (reference sequence). V lost 5 bases to trimming and J lost 1 base; unmatched junction nucleotides: 7. For the CDR3, the DNA is TGCAGTGCTGCTAGGACAGGGGGGACGAACACTGAAGCTTTCTTT. The encoded protein is CSAARTGGTNTEAFF.

The J gene is TRBJ2-7, the V gene TRBV14; maybe TRBD1 (6 bases). The CDR3 sequence is 12 residues long. Germline CDR1 is SGHDN and CDR2 is FVKESK. V was shortened by 5 bases and J by 3 bases, with 8 bases between the two germline ends. This chain's CDR3 is CASSLDSYEQYF. The DNA for the CDR3 is TGTGCCAGCAGCTTGGACAGCTACGAGCAGTACTTC.

The V and J genes are TRBV5-6 and TRBJ2-3, with D unresolved. The germline gives CDR1 SGHDT, CDR2 YYEEEE. V shed 0 bases and J shed 6 bases, with 5 bases lying between them. The CDR3 sequence is 12 residues long. In nucleotides, the CDR3 is TGTGCCAGCAGCTTGGCCCTGGATACGCAGTATTTT. Translated, it gives CASSLALDTQYF.

The CDR3: CASSPPGLVQETQYF. DNA for the CDR3: TGTGCCAGTAGTCCCCCCGGACTTGTTCAAGAGACCCAGTACTTC. J is TRBJ2-5 and V is TRBV19, with D perhaps matching TRBD2 (5 bases). From germline, CDR1 is LNHDA and CDR2 SQIVND (reference sequence). Trimming removed 5 bases at V and 2 bases at J, with 15 bases between. The CDR3 contains 15 residues.

This clonotype appeared once. The V and J genes are TRBV13 and TRBJ2-7; 8 bases match TRBD1. The ends lost 5 bases at V and 6 bases at J; junction bases unmatched: 12. Germline values: CDR1 PRHDT, CDR2 FYEKMQ (reference sequence). The CDR3 has 15 residues. CDR3 in DNA: TGTGCCAGCAGCGAAAAGGACAGGGAGATCGTCGAGCAGTACTTC. Residues: CASSEKDREIVEQYF.

The chain employs TRBV11-2 and TRBJ1-2; D not resolved. Per germline, CDR1 SGHAT and CDR2 FQNNGV. The germline V and J ends were trimmed by 5 bases and 4 bases, with 11 bases remaining between them. The CDR3 totals 13 residues. The CDR3 sequence: CASSPRRPYGYTF. CDR3 DNA sequence: TGTGCCAGCAGCCCTCGGCGCCCCTATGGCTACACCTTC.

J is TRBJ1-3 and V is TRBV29-1; D gene uncertain. Deletions cut 7 bases from V and 0 bases from J, with 13 bases between. CDR1 is SQVTM, CDR2 ANQGSEA, per germline. This CDR3 has 14 amino acids. The CDR3 loop is CSARRVGSGNTIYF. The CDR3 nucleotides read TGCAGCGCTAGGCGGGTGGGCTCTGGAAACACCATATATTTT. Full variable domain (remainder filled in from reference TRBV29-1 and TRBJ1-3): SAVISQKPSRDICQRGTSLTIQCQVDSQVTMMFWYRQQPGQSLTLIATANQGSEATYESGFVIDKFPISRPNLTFSTLTVSNMSPEDSSIYLCSARRVGSGNTIYFGEGSWLTVV.

The chain links TRBV6-2 or TRBV6-3 to TRBJ2-7, with D perhaps matching TRBD1 (5 bases). The V gene lost 7 bases and the J gene lost 4 bases, with 26 bases spanning the gap. The CDR3 is made up of 17 amino acids. The germline V gene has CDR1 MNHEY and CDR2 SVGEGT. In DNA form, the CDR3 reads TGTGCCAGCACCCCACCCTGGCTTGGGCAGGGAAGTTACGAGCAGTACTTC. It encodes CASTPPWLGQGSYEQYF.

This clonotype has just one count. The genes are TRBV4-1 and TRBJ2-1, with D tentatively TRBD1 or TRBD2 (5 bases each). Trimming pared 2 bases from V and 0 bases from J, leaving 17 bases between. Germline V lookup: CDR1 MGHRA, CDR2 YSYEKL. The CDR3 covers 18 residues. The CDR3 spells CASSQRESGGHSYNEQFF. CDR3 nucleotides: TGCGCCAGCAGCCAAAGGGAAAGCGGCGGACACTCCTACAATGAGCAGTTCTTC.

The V and J genes are TRBV4-3 and TRBJ1-5, with D perhaps matching TRBD1 (6 bases). Germline V gene sequence: CDR1 LGHNA, CDR2 YSLEER. Trimming stripped 0 bases from V and 5 bases from J, with 11 bases between. This CDR3 is 15 amino acids long. The CDR3 DNA sequence: TGCGCCAGCAGCCAAGATACGGGGGCCTATCAGCCCCAGCATTTT. Encoded protein: CASSQDTGAYQPQHF.

The chain joins TRBV12-3 or TRBV12-4 to TRBJ1-1; D is perhaps TRBD1 (6 bases). The ends were cut back, 8 bases at V and 4 bases at J, with 8 bases in the middle. CDR3 length: 11 amino acids. For the CDR3, the DNA is TGTGCCAGCGAGGGGGGCACTGAAGCTTTCTTT. This codes for CASEGGTEAFF.

This chain links TRBV11-2 with TRBJ1-1; D perhaps matches TRBD1 (6 bases). The CDR3 is made up of 16 amino acids. Trimming stripped 0 bases from V and 10 bases from J, with 21 bases between. The V gene's germline CDR1 is SGHAT and CDR2 FQNNGV. The DNA for the CDR3 is TGTGCCAGCAGCTTAGATAGTAGACAGGCCGGTAGGGGAGCTTTCTTT. This gives the protein CASSLDSRQAGRGAFF.

This clonotype was recorded a few times. The chain's CDR3 is CAISEGGGYEQYF. The DNA of the CDR3 is TGTGCCATCAGTGAAGGAGGCGGCTACGAGCAGTACTTC. The chain links TRBV10-3 to TRBJ2-7, with D possibly being TRBD2 (5 bases). Looked up from germline, CDR1 is ENHRY and CDR2 is SYGVKD. Trimming took 3 bases from V and 3 from J, leaving 9 bases between them. There are 13 residues in the CDR3.

The V call is TRBV7-9, the J call TRBJ1-1; D not certain. V was cut by 5 bases and J by 0 bases, with 19 bases left in between. Germline assignment: CDR1 SEHNR and CDR2 FQNEAQ (reference sequence). The CDR3 has 17 residues. The CDR3 sequence: CASSPLPGDGVNTEAFF. As DNA, the CDR3 is TGTGCCAGCAGCCCCCTCCCCGGGGATGGGGTGAACACTGAAGCTTTCTTT.